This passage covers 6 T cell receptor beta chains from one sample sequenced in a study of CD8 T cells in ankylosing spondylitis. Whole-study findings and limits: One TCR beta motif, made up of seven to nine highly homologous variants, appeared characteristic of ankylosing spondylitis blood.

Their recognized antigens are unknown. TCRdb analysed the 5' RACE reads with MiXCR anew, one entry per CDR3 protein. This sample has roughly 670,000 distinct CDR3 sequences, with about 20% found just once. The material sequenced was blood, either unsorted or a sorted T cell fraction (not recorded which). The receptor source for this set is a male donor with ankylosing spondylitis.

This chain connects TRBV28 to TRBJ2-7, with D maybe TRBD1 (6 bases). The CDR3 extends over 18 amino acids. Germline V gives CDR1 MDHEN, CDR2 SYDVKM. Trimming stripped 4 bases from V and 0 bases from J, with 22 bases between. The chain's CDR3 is CASSWVFSPADSSYEQYF. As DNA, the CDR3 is TGTGCCAGCAGTTGGGTTTTCTCTCCGGCGGACAGCTCCTACGAGCAGTACTTC.

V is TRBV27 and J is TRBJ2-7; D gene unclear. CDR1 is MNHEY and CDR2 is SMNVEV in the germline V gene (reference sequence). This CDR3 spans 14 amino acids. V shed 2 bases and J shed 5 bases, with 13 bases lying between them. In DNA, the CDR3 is TGTGCCAGCAGTTTAAGTGATCAGCGACACGAGCAGTACTTC. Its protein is CASSLSDQRHEQYF.

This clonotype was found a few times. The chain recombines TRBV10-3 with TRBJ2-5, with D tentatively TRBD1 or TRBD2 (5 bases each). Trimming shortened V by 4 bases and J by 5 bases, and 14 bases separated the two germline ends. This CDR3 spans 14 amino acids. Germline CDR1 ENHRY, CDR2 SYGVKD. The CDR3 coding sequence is TGTGCCATCAGTGCCGGGGCCTCCTGGGAGACCCAGTACTTC. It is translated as CAISAGASWETQYF.

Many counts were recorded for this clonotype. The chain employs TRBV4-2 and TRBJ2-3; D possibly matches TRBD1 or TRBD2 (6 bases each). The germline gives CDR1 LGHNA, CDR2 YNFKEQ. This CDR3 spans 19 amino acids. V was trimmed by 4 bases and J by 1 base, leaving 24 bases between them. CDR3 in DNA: TGTGCCAGCAGCCGAACCACCTCGGGGGCCACCGTCGGCACAGATACGCAGTATTTT. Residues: CASSRTTSGATVGTDTQYF.

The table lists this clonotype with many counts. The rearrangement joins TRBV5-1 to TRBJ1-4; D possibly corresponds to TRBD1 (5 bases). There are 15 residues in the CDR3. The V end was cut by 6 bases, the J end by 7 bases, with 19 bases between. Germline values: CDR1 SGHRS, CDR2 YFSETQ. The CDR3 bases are TGCGCCAGCACCCGGCAAGGGGATCCGCGTGAAAAACTGTTTTTT. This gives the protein CASTRQGDPREKLFF.

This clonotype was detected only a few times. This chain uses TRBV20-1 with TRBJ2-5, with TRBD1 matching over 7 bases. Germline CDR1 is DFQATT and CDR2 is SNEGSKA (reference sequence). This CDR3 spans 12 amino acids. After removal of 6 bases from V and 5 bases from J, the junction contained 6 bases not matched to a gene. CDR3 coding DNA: TGCAGTGCGGCACAGGGGTCGGAGACCCAGTACTTC. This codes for CSAAQGSETQYF.